Presented here are 28 T cell receptor beta chains from one specimen sequenced in a study of T cell responses to AZD1222 COVID-19 vaccine. Libraries were prepared by immunoSEQ multiplex PCR; TCRdb keeps only in-frame clonotypes and omits some of them. The sample holds approximately 100,000 clones, about 90% seen once. The sample consisted of peripheral blood, taken on day 0 of AZD1222 vaccination. Source of these receptors: an adult in good health.

This clone is labeled as medium-sized. The V and J genes are TRBV3-1 (or the pseudogene TRBV3-2) and TRBJ2-3; 7 bases are shared with TRBD2. The CDR3 length is 16 residues. Germline V gives CDR1 LGHDT, CDR2 YNNKEL (reference sequence). V dropped 4 bases and J dropped 7; count of bases not matched to a gene: 14. The CDR3 nucleotides are TGTGCCAGCAGCCCGACAGAGGGAGGGCCTGGAAATACGCAGTATTTT. The encoded protein is CASSPTEGGPGNTQYF.

The chain has TRBV7-2 and TRBJ2-3; D gene ambiguous. Trimming removed 4 bases from V and 2 bases from J, with 10 bases in between. The CDR3 is 14 amino acids. Germline loops: CDR1 SGHTA, CDR2 FQGNSA. The CDR3 DNA is TGTGCCAGCAGCTCTCTCCAGATCACAGATACGCAGTATTTT. Protein sequence: CASSSLQITDTQYF.

This chain uses TRBV4-2 with TRBJ2-3; the D gene is possibly TRBD1 (6 bases). The V end was cut by 6 bases, the J end by 0 bases, with 10 bases between. Germline CDR1 LGHNA, CDR2 YNFKEQ. The CDR3 length is 14 residues. This CDR3 reads CASRGTPSTDTQYF. In nucleotides, the CDR3 is TGTGCCAGCAGAGGGACACCGAGCACAGATACGCAGTATTTT.

The V gene is TRBV7-2, the J gene TRBJ2-7; the D gene is possibly TRBD1 (5 bases). This CDR3 has 14 amino acids. V shed 4 bases and J shed 5 bases, with 15 bases lying between them. Germline V lookup: CDR1 SGHTA, CDR2 FQGNSA. CDR3 in amino acids: CASSSHGQRDEQYF. The CDR3 DNA reads TGTGCCAGCAGCTCCCACGGACAAAGGGACGAGCAGTACTTC.

V usage is TRBV28 and J usage is TRBJ1-1; D gene ambiguous. Germline V lookup: CDR1 MDHEN, CDR2 SYDVKM. Trimming shortened V by 6 bases and J by 3 bases, and 11 bases separated the two germline ends. This CDR3 has 13 residues. CDR3 loop: CASRNDGHTEAFF. In DNA form, the CDR3 reads TGTGCCAGCAGAAATGACGGTCACACTGAAGCTTTCTTT.

The V and J genes are TRBV7-2 and TRBJ1-5, with D maybe TRBD1 (6 bases). The CDR3 has 17 residues. Trimming took off 2 bases at V and 0 bases at J, with 14 bases between the two ends. Germline lookup yields CDR1 SGHTA and CDR2 FQGNSA. CDR3 bases: TGTGCCAGCAGCTTATATCCCCGGGGGCCTAGCAATCAGCCCCAGCATTTT. Its protein product is CASSLYPRGPSNQPQHF.

The rearrangement links TRBV27 to TRBJ1-6, with D perhaps matching TRBD1 (6 bases). Germline values: CDR1 MNHEY, CDR2 SMNVEV (reference sequence). Trimming removed 8 bases from V and 7 bases from J, with 18 bases in between. The CDR3 spans 15 residues. CDR3 nucleotides: TGTGCCAGCGACAACAGGGCTCAGTTGAATTCACCCCTCCACTTT. Translation gives CASDNRAQLNSPLHF.

The chain links TRBV6-4 to TRBJ2-3, with 9 bases identical to TRBD2. Germline CDR1 MRHNA, CDR2 SNTAGT. The CDR3 sequence is 15 residues long. J was trimmed by 4 bases and V by 0 bases; bases with no gene match: 2. The CDR3 region is CASSDSRGGPDTQYF. In DNA form, the CDR3 reads TGTGCCAGCAGTGACTCGCGGGGGGGCCCAGATACGCAGTATTTT.

The genes are TRBV19 and TRBJ1-3; D uncertain. The CDR3 runs 17 residues. Germline V CDR1 and CDR2: LNHDA, SQIVND (reference sequence). The ends were cut back, 5 bases at V and 0 bases at J, with 17 bases in the middle. For the CDR3, the DNA is TGTGCCAGTAGTTCGAGGACCTCAAGTTTCTCTGGAAACACCATATATTTT. Encoded protein: CASSSRTSSFSGNTIYF.

The chain joins TRBV5-1 to TRBJ2-2; no clear D gene. CDR3 length equals 15 residues. The V gene's germline CDR1 is SGHRS and CDR2 YFSETQ. V was clipped by 0 bases and J by 0 bases, with 6 bases between them. CDR3 region: CASSLAVTNTGELFF. The CDR3 bases are TGCGCCAGCAGCTTGGCTGTAACGAACACCGGGGAGCTGTTTTTT.

This chain uses TRBV19 with TRBJ1-4; D is possibly TRBD1 (5 bases). V was trimmed by 5 bases and J by 6 bases, leaving 10 bases between them. The CDR3 has 13 amino acids. CDR1 is LNHDA and CDR2 is SQIVND in the germline V gene (reference sequence). CDR3 bases: TGTGCCAGTAGTTGGGGGAGTGATGAAAAACTGTTTTTT. Encoded protein: CASSWGSDEKLFF. The full variable domain, rest sourced from reference TRBV19 and TRBJ1-4, is DGGITQSPKYLFRKEGQNVTLSCEQNLNHDAMYWYRQDPGQGLRLIYYSQIVNDFQKGDIAEGYSVSREKKESFPLTVTSAQKNPTAFYLCASSWGSDEKLFFGSGTQLSVL.

CDR3 coding DNA: TGTGCCAGCAGTTTTAGCCCGGCGGGAACCAAAAACATTCAGTACTTC. Translated, it gives CASSFSPAGTKNIQYF. This chain uses TRBV28 with TRBJ2-4, with D tentatively TRBD2 (6 bases). CDR1 and CDR2 (germline): MDHEN, SYDVKM. V lost 3 bases to trimming and J lost 2 bases, with 14 bases between them. CDR3 length: 16 amino acids.

This clone was recorded a few times. The chain has TRBV19 and TRBJ2-7; D possibly corresponds to TRBD2 (6 bases). The CDR3 loop spans 11 amino acids. V was pared by 3 bases and J by 7 bases, with 7 bases between. Germline V gene data show CDR1 as LNHDA and CDR2 as SQIVND (reference sequence). The CDR3 region has the DNA TGTGCCAGTAGTATCGGAGGGGAGCAGTACTTC. Amino acid sequence: CASSIGGEQYF.

V is TRBV30 and J is TRBJ1-1; no firm D call. The CDR3 spans 12 residues. Between the trimmed V and J ends, which lost 2 bases and 10 bases, there was a span of 14 bases. The germline V gene has CDR1 GTSNPN and CDR2 SVGIG (reference sequence). DNA of the CDR3: TGTGCCTGGAGTAGCCTGGGAGCCTTAGCTTTCTTT. This sequence encodes CAWSSLGALAFF.

This clone was detected a few times. This chain links TRBV7-9 with TRBJ2-7; a weak D match, TRBD1 (7 bases). V dropped 3 bases and J dropped 3 bases, with 15 bases sitting between them. The length of the CDR3 is 15 residues. The germline CDR1 and CDR2 sequences are SEHNR and FQNEAQ (reference sequence). CDR3 residues: CASSLAGQLNYEQYF. The CDR3 DNA reads TGTGCCAGCAGCTTGGCGGGACAGCTGAACTACGAGCAGTACTTC. Based on the CDR3 plus reference TRBV7-9 and TRBJ2-7, the full variable domain is DTGVSQNPRHKITKRGQNVTFRCDPISEHNRLYWYRQTLGQGPEFLTYFQNEAQLEKSRLLSDRFSAERPKGSFSTLEIQRTEQGDSAMYLCASSLAGQLNYEQYFGPGTRLTVT.

V and J are TRBV7-9 and TRBJ2-6, with D perhaps matching TRBD1 or TRBD2 (6 bases each). CDR1 and CDR2 (germline): SEHNR, FQNEAQ (reference sequence). Trimming left V 1 base short and J 5 bases short, with 15 bases between. The length of the CDR3 is 17 residues. This chain's CDR3 is CASSLGSGARWANVLTF. The CDR3 bases are TGTGCCAGCAGCTTAGGGTCGGGGGCAAGGTGGGCCAACGTCCTGACTTTC.

CDR3 sequence: CASSRSRGANYGYTF. DNA for the CDR3: TGTGCCAGTAGCCGGAGCCGGGGTGCTAACTATGGCTACACCTTC. The chain combines TRBV19 with TRBJ1-2, with D unresolved. The germline V gene has CDR1 LNHDA and CDR2 SQIVND (reference sequence). CDR3 length: 15 residues. V was clipped by 6 bases and J by 0 bases, with 14 bases between them.

The chain couples TRBV6-5 to TRBJ2-1; a possible D gene is TRBD2 (7 bases). The CDR3 extends over 15 amino acids. V was shortened by 7 bases and J by 4 bases, with 17 bases between the two germline ends. The germline V gene has CDR1 MNHEY and CDR2 SVGAGI. The CDR3 loop is CASTPNRGGYNEQFF. CDR3 DNA: TGTGCCAGCACCCCTAATAGGGGGGGATACAATGAGCAGTTCTTC.

The V call is TRBV10-3, the J call TRBJ1-3; tentatively, D is TRBD1 (5 bases). Germline CDR1 ENHRY, CDR2 SYGVKD. Trimming took off 4 bases at V and 8 bases at J, with 12 bases between the two ends. The CDR3 sequence is 13 residues long. The CDR3 region has the DNA TGTGCCATCAGTGCAGTGGAAGGGGACACCATATATTTT. Its translation: CAISAVEGDTIYF.

The rearrangement joins TRBV6-5 to TRBJ2-1; 7 nucleotides match TRBD2. Germline CDR1 MNHEY, CDR2 SVGAGI. Unmatched junction bases numbered 3, after V lost 6 bases and J lost 4 bases. The length of the CDR3 is 13 residues. CDR3 bases: TGTGCCAGCAGGGCTAGCGGATACAATGAGCAGTTCTTC. It yields the protein CASRASGYNEQFF.

CDR3 residues: CASSNNWTRDTGELFF. DNA for the CDR3: TGTGCCAGCAGCAATAATTGGACTAGGGACACCGGGGAGCTGTTTTTT. The chain recombines TRBV21-1 with TRBJ2-2; the table's D call TRBD2 went unverified against the DNA. TRBV21-1 is a pseudogene segment. The length of the CDR3 is 16 residues.

J is TRBJ1-2 and V is TRBV28; TRBD1 agrees at 7 bases. This CDR3 spans 17 amino acids. CDR1 and CDR2 (germline): MDHEN, SYDVKM. With V trimmed by 6 bases and J by 2 bases, 15 bases remained unmatched. This CDR3 reads CASRYPGTARPNYGYTF. In nucleotides, the CDR3 is TGTGCCAGCAGATATCCTGGGACAGCCCGGCCCAACTATGGCTACACCTTC.

V gene TRBV30 combines with J gene TRBJ2-5, with 9 bases matching TRBD2. Germline-derived CDR1 and CDR2 are GTSNPN and SVGIG (reference sequence). V lost 7 bases, J lost 2 bases, and 5 bases stayed unmatched. This CDR3 has 13 amino acids. The CDR3 bases are TGTGCCTACGAGCGGGAGGCACAAGAGACCCAGTACTTC. Translating gives CAYEREAQETQYF.

The chain couples TRBV12-1 to TRBJ2-7; the table assigns TRBD1, which was not confirmed against the DNA. TRBV12-1 constitutes a pseudogene. CDR3 size: 16 residues. The CDR3 here is CASSFGWTSKAYEQYF. The CDR3 DNA reads TGTGCCAGCAGCTTTGGTTGGACAAGTAAAGCCTACGAGCAGTACTTC.

V gene TRBV19 combines with J gene TRBJ1-2, with D hard to call. V lost 6 bases and J 5 bases, leaving 13 bases between the germline ends. From germline, CDR1 is LNHDA and CDR2 SQIVND (reference sequence). CDR3 length equals 13 residues. The chain's CDR3 is CASRPGRRYGYTF. The CDR3 nucleotides are TGTGCCAGTAGGCCCGGCAGGCGTTATGGCTACACCTTC.

This chain uses TRBV19 with TRBJ2-6, with D possibly matching TRBD2 (6 bases). Germline CDR1 and CDR2: LNHDA and SQIVND (reference sequence). The CDR3 is 18 residues long. Deletions cut 8 bases from V and 3 bases from J, with 23 bases between. CDR3 sequence reads: CASSPSGELLDGANVLTF. The CDR3 DNA sequence: TGTGCCAGTTCCCCCTCGGGGGAGCTCCTAGATGGGGCCAACGTCCTGACTTTC.

This clone came up once. The DNA of the CDR3 is TGTGCCAGCAGCCGACACGGACAGGACGCATATCAGCCCCAGCATTTT. Its translation is CASSRHGQDAYQPQHF. The chain couples TRBV5-6 to TRBJ1-5; 7 bases agree with TRBD1. Trimming cost V 4 bases and J 5 bases; bases outside gene matches: 12. This CDR3 comprises 16 residues. The germline V gene has CDR1 SGHDT and CDR2 YYEEEE.

The V gene is TRBV3-1 (or the pseudogene TRBV3-2), the J gene TRBJ2-7, with unresolved D. V lost 3 bases to trimming and J lost 3 bases, with 15 bases between them. This CDR3 has 15 amino acids. Looked up from germline, CDR1 is LGHDT and CDR2 is YNNKEL (reference sequence). CDR3: CASSQTGRSVYEQYF. The DNA for the CDR3 is TGTGCCAGCAGCCAGACGGGCCGTAGTGTCTACGAGCAGTACTTC.